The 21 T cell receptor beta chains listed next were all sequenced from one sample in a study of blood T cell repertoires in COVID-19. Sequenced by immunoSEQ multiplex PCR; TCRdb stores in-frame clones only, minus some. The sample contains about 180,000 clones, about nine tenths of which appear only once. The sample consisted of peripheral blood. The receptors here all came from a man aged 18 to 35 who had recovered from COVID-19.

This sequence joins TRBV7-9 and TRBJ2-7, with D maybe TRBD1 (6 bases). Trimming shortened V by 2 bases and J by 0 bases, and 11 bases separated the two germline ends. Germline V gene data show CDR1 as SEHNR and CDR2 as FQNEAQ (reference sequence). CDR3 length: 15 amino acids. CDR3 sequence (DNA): TGTGCCAGCAGCTTATCGGGACATGCCTCCTACGAGCAGTACTTC. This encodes CASSLSGHASYEQYF.

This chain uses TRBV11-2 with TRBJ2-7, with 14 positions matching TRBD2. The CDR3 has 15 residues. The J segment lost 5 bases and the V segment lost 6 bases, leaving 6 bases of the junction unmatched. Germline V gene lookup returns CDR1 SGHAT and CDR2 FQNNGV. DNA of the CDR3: TGTGCCAGCAGTGTGACTAGCGGGAGGGCCCACGAGCAGTACTTC. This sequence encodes CASSVTSGRAHEQYF.

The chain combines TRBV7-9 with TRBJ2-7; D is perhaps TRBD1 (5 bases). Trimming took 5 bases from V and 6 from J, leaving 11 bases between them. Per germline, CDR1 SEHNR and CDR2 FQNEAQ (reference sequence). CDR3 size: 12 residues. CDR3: CASSPMGREQYF. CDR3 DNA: TGTGCCAGCAGCCCCATGGGGCGCGAGCAGTACTTC.

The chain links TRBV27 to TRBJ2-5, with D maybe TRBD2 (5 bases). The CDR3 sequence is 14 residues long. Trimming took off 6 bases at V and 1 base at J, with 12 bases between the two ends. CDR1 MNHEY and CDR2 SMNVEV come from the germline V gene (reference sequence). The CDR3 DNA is TGTGCCAGCAGGGAGGCGGCCCCCCAAGAGACCCAGTACTTC. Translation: CASREAAPQETQYF.

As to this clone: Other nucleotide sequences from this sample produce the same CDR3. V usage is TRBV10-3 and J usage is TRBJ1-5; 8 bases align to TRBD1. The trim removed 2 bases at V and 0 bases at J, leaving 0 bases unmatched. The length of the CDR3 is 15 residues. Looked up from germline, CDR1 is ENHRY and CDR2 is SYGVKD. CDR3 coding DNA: TGTGCCATCAGTGAGGGACAGGGTAGCAATCAGCCCCAGCATTTT. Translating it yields CAISEGQGSNQPQHF.

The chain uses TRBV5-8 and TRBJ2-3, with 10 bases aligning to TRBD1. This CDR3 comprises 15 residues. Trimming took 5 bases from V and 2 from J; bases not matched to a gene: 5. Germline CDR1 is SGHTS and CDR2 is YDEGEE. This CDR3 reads CASSSGQGDTDTQYF. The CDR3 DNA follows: TGTGCCAGCAGTTCAGGACAGGGGGACACAGATACGCAGTATTTT. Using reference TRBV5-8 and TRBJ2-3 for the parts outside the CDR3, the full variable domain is EAGVTQSPTHLIKTRGQQATLRCSPISGHTSVYWYQQALGLGLQFLLWYDEGEERNRGNFPPRFSGRQFPNYSSELNVNALELEDSALYLCASSSGQGDTDTQYFGPGTRLTVL.

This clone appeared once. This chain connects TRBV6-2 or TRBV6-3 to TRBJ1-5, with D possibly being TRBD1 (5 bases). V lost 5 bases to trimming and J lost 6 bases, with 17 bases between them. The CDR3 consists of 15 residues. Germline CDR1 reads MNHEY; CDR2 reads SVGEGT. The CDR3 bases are TGTGCCAGCAGTCCACAGGCCCCAGCAAGTCAGCCCCAGCATTTT. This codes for CASSPQAPASQPQHF.

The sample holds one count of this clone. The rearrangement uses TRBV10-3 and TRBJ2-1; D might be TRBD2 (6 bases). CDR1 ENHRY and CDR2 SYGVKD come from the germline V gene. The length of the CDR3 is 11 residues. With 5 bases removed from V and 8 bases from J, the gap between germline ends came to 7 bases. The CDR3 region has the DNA TGTGCCATCAGTCCGGGAGATGAGCAGTTCTTC. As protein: CAISPGDEQFF.

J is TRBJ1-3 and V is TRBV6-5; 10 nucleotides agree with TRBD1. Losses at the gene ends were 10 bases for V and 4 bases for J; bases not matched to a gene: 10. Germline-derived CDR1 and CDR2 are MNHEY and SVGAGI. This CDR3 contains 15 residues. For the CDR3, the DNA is TGTGCCACCACCCGCGGACAGGGGGAAGGAAACACCATATATTTT. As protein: CATTRGQGEGNTIYF.

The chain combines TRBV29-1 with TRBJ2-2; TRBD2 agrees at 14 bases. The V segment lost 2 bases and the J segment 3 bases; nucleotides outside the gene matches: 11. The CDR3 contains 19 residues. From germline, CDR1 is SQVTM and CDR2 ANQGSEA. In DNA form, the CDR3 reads TGCAGCGTTGAAAAAACGAAGACGGGACTAGCGGGAGACACCGGGGAGCTGTTTTTT. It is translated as CSVEKTKTGLAGDTGELFF.

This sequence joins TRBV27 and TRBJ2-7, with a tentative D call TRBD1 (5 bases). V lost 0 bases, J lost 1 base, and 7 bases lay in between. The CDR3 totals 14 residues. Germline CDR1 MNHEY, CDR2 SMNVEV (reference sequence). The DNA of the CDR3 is TGTGCCAGCAGTTTATCAACAGGATCCTACGAGCAGTACTTC. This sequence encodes CASSLSTGSYEQYF.

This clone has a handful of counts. Here the CDR3 reads CASRPGAGTGNTIYF. For the CDR3, the DNA is TGTGCCAGCAGACCTGGGGCCGGCACTGGAAACACCATATATTTT. This rearrangement joins TRBV5-4 to TRBJ1-3; perhaps TRBD1 as D (5 bases). V was clipped by 5 bases and J by 2 bases, with 14 bases between them. Germline loops: CDR1 SGHNT, CDR2 YYREEE (reference sequence). The CDR3 runs to 15 residues.

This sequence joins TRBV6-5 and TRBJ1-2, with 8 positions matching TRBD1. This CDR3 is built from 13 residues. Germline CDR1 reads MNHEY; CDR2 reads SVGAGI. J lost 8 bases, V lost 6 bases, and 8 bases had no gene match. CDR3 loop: CASSLFRGHGYTF. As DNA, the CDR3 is TGTGCCAGCAGCCTCTTCAGGGGGCACGGCTACACCTTC.

The CDR3 loop reads CASSLAPGTSGEYTDTQYF. The CDR3 DNA follows: TGCGCCAGCAGCTTGGCACCCGGGACTAGCGGGGAATACACAGATACGCAGTATTTT. The chain employs TRBV5-1 and TRBJ2-3; 13 nucleotides line up with TRBD2. The germline V gene has CDR1 SGHRS and CDR2 YFSETQ. The junction had 9 bases not matched to a gene; V was cut back by 0 bases and J by 2 bases. This CDR3 has 19 residues.

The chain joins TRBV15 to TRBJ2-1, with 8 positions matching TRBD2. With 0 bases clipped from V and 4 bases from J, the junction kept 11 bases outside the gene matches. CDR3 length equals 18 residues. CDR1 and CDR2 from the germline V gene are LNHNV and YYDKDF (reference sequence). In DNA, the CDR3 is TGTGCCACCAGCAGAGATCTCGCTAGCGGGCCACCTTACAATGAGCAGTTCTTC. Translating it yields CATSRDLASGPPYNEQFF. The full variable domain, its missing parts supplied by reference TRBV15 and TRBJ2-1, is DAMVIQNPRYQVTQFGKPVTLSCSQTLNHNVMYWYQQKSSQAPKLLFHYYDKDFNNEADTPDNFQSRRPNTSFCFLDIRSPGLGDTAMYLCATSRDLASGPPYNEQFFGPGTRLTVL.

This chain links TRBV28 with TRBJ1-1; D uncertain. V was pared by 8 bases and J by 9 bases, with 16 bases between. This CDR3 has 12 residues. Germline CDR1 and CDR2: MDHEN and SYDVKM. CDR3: CASEGRGIKAFF. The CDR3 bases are TGTGCCAGCGAAGGACGGGGTATTAAAGCTTTCTTT.

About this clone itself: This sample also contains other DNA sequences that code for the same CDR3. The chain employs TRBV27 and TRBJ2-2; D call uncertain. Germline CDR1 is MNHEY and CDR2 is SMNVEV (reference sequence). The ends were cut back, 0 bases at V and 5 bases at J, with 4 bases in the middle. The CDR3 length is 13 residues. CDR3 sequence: CASSLSLTGELFF. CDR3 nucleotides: TGTGCCAGCAGTTTATCACTTACCGGGGAGCTGTTTTTT.

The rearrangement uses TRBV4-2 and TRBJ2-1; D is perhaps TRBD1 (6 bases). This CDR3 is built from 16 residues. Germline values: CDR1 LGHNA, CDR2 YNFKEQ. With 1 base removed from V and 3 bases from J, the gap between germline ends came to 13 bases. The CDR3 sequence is CASSQVQGGSYNEQFF. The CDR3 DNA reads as TGTGCCAGCAGCCAAGTACAAGGGGGAAGCTACAATGAGCAGTTCTTC.

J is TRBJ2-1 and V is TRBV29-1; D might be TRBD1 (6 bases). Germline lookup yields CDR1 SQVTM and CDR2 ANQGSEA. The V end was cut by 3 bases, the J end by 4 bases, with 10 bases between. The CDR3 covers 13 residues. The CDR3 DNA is TGCAGCGTTGACAGGGACAAATACAATGAGCAGTTCTTC. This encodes CSVDRDKYNEQFF.

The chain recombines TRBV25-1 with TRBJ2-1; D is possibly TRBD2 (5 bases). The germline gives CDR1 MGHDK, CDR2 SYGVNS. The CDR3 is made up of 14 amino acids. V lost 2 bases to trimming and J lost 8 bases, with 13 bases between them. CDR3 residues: CASSEPRDRDEQFF. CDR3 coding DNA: TGTGCCAGCAGTGAACCCCGGGATAGGGATGAGCAGTTCTTC.

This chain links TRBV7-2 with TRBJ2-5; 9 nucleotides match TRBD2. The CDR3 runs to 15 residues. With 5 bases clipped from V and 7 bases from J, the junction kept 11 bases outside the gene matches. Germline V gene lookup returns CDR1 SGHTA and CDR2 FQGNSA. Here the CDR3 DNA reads TGTGCCAGCAGCCGGAATAGCGGGAGTCAGGGGACCCAGTACTTC. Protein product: CASSRNSGSQGTQYF.